This paragraph reports one T cell receptor beta chain. Its antigen remains unidentified. No per-base quality is available; no much larger clone lies one base away. The entry originates in a study of blood T cells in healthy people across ages (dated by TCRdb to between 2015 and 2016). For the wider study: Template switching captured roughly one uniquely barcoded TCR beta cDNA molecule per two T cells in model experiments. For two donors (one aged 18 to 30 and one aged 80 or older), the study analyzed two additional independent replicas of 1 million unique cDNA reads from the same blood draw. Donors were grouped into four age groups: young (average about 15 years), middle-aged (about 40), aged (around 66) and long-lived (approximately 81). The study measured age-related changes in TCR beta repertoire diversity using deep sequencing normalized with unique cDNA molecular identifiers. To avoid experimental bias, donors of different ages were spread randomly across the sequencing lanes. Broader findings and caveats from the paper: Total diversity estimates from one million sequenced T cells were considered lower bounds and underestimates. Compared with the aged group, the long-lived group had more naive CD4+ T cells, fewer expanded clones and increased TCR diversity, suggesting age selection. As age increased, observed TCR beta diversity per million T cells dropped in a roughly linear way, and a significant reduction was already evident by age around 41. Donor CMV infection status was unknown, potentially confounding age-related changes in expanded clonotypes. Because profiling used bulk unsorted PBMCs, naive and antigen-experienced compartments could not be compared conclusively. Observed TCR beta diversity correlated strongly with the percentage of naive T cells measured by flow cytometry.

Ends trimmed: V by 1 base, J by 1 base; bases unmatched to a gene: 3. Inclusive of the bounding cysteine and phenylalanine, the CDR3 is 16 residues long. Only the CDR3 DNA is retained, 48 bases long and in frame from the first base. CDR1 and CDR2, looked up from the germline V gene, are LGHNA and YNFKEQ. Donors were 40 or so systemically healthy Caucasian individuals from Russia aged roughly 6 to 100 years. Approximately 9.7 milliliters of peripheral blood were drawn from each donor into EDTA-treated Vacutainer tubes. Ficoll-Paque density-gradient centrifugation was used to isolate PBMCs, with at least 7 million per sample. Trizol reagent was used to extract total RNA from PBMCs, with at least 6 micrograms per sample. The percentages of naive CD45RAhigh/CD27high T cells were determined by flow cytometry on a PBMC aliquot from every donor. Library construction relied on 5' RACE. These reads were obtained on an Illumina HiSeq 2500. A second roughly 7 to 12 cycle PCR used a sample-barcoded 5' primer and a J-beta primer mix. Each TCR beta cDNA molecule received a unique molecular identifier from a template-switch 5' adaptor carrying 12 random nucleotides. At least 3 million CDR3-containing paired-end reads were obtained from each sample. The Mint cDNA synthesis kit, primed by a TRBC-specific oligonucleotide, was used to synthesize first-strand cDNA from all RNA. Following uracil-DNA glycosylase treatment, a first 18-cycle PCR with universal primers M1SS and BC2_uni_R was performed on all cDNA. The authors' analysis ran thus. Normalization of each sample was performed by random selection of 1 million high-quality reads, each carrying a distinct molecular identifier. Reads sharing molecular identifiers were discarded rather than binned into consensus sequences. MiTCR, run with a Q25 quality threshold and the strictest error-elimination algorithm, handled CDR3 identification, clonotype clustering and error correction. Lower-bound total TCR beta diversity was estimated with a nonparametric unseen species model using Euler transformation. In-frame beta chains were kept once TCRdb had trimmed the public reads at Q25 with fastp and called clones with MiXCR. Rows merge per CDR3 protein into single entries with the most common DNA and genes. It is TCRdb's table, rather than the study itself, that gives the V and J calls and clone size. The sample table contains some 730,000 distinct CDR3 sequences; only one count was recorded for over 20% of them. About 22% of the sample goes to the ten largest clones.

This clonotype was obtained from a man between 70 and 80 years old in good health. The chain joins TRBV4-2 to TRBJ2-3, with 9 junctional bases fitting TRBD2. The source material was blood. The nucleotide sequence is TGTGCCAGCAGCCAAGTGATAGCGGGGGGCACAGATACGCAGTATTTT. This codes for CASSQVIAGGTDTQYF.